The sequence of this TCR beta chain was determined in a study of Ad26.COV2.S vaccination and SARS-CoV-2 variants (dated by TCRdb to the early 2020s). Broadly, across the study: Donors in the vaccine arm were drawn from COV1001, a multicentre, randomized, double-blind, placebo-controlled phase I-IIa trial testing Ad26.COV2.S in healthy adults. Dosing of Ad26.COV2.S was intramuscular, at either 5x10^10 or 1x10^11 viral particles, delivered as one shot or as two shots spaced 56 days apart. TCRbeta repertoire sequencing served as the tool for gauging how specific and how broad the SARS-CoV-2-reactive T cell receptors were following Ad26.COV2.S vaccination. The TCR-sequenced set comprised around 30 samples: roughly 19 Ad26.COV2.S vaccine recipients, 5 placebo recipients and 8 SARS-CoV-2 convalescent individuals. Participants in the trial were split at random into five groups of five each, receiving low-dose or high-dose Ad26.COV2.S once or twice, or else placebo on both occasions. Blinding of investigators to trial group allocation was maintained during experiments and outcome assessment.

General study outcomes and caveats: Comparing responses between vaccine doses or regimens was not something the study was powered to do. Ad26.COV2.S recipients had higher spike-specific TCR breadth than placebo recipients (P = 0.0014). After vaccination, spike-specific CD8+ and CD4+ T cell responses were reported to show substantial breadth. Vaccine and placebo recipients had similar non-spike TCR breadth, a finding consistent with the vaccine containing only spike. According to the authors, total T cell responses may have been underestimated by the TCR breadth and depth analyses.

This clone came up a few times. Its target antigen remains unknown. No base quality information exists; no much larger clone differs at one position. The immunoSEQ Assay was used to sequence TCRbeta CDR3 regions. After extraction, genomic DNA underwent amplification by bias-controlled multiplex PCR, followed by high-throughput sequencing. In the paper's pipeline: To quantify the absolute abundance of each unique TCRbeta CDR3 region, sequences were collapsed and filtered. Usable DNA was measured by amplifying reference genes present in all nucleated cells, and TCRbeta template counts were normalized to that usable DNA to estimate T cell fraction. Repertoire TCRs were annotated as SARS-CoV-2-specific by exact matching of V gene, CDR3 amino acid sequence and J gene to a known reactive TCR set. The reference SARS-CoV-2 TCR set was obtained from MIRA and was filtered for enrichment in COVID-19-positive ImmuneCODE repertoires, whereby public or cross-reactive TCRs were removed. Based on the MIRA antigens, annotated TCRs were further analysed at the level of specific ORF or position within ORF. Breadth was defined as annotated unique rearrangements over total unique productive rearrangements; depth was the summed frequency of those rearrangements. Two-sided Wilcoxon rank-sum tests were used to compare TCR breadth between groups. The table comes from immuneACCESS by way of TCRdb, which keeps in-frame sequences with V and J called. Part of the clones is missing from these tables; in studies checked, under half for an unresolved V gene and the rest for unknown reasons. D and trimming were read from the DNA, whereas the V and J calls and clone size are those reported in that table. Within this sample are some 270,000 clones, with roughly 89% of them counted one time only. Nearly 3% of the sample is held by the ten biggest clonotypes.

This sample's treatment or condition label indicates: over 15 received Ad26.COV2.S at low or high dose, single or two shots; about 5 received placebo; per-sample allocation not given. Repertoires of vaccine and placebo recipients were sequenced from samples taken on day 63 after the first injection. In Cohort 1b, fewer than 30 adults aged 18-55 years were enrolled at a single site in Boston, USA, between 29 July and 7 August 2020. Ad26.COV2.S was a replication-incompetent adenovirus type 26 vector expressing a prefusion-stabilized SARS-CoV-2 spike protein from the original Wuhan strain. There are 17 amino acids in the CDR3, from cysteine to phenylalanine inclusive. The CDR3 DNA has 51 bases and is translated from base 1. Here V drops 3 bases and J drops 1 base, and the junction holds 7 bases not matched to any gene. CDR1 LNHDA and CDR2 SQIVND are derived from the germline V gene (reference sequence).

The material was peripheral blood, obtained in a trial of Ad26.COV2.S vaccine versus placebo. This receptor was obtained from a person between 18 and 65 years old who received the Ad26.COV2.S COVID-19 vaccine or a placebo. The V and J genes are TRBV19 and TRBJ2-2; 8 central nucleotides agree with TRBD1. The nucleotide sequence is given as TGTGCCAGTAGTATGGACGAGGGACAGGTGAACACCGGGGAGCTGTTTTTT. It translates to CASSMDEGQVNTGELFF.